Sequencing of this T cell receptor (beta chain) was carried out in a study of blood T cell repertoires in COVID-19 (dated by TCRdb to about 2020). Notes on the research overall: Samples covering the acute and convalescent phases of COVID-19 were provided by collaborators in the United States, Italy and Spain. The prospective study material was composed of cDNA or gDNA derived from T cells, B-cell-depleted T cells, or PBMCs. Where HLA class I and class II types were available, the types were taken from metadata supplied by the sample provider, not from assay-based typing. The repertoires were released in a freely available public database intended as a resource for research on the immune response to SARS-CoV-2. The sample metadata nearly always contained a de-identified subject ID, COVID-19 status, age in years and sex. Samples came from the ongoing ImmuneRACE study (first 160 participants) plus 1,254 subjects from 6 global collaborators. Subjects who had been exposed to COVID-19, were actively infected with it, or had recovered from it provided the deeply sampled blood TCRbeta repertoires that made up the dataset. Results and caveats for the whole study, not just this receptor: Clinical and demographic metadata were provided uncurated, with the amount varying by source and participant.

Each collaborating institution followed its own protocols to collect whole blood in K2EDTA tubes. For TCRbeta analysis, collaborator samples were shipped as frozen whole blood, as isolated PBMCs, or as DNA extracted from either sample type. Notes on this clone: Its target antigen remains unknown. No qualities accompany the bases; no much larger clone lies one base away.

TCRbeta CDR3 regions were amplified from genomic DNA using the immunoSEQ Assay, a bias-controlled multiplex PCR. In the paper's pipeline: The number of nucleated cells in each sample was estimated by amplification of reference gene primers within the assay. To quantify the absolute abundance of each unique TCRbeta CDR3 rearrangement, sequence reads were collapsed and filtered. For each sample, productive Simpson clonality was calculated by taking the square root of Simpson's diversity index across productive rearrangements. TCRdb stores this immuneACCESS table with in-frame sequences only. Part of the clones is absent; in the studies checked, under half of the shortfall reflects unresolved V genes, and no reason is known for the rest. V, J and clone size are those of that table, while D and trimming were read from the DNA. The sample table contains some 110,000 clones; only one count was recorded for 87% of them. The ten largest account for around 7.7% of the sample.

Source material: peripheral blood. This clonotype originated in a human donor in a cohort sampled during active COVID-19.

CDR3 reads: CASSYVEREQFF. The DNA reads TGTGCCAGCAGTTACGTAGAGAGAGAGCAGTTCTTC. This chain joins TRBV6-5 to TRBJ2-1; the D gene lacks a confident call. V loses 2 bases of germline sequence and J loses 10 bases, and the interval between the two ends is 9 bases. From a lookup of the germline V gene, CDR1 and CDR2 are MNHEY and SVGAGI. CDR3 length: 12 amino acids, cysteine to phenylalanine. Of the read, only the CDR3 DNA is kept; its 36 bases are in frame from base 1.